The rows below give T cell receptor beta chains drawn from one sample of a study of graft-versus-host responses after intestinal transplantation. Produced via immunoSEQ multiplex PCR; TCRdb's table is partial and in-frame only. Counted here are about 13,000 clones, roughly 35% occurring once; the ten biggest clones make up more than 1%. This specimen was alloreactive CD4+ T cells from a mixed lymphocyte reaction culture, taken before intestinal transplant. Receptors originate from a human patient who received an intestinal transplant. CDR3s include the opening cysteine and the closing phenylalanine or tryptophan. A D gene is named only where the DNA matches it firmly. Rows give clone size only sometimes, using once, few, many, or a class for an expanded clone.

cdr3_length	clone_size	v_call	j_call	d_call	cdr3_nt	cdr3_aa
19	few	TRBV11-2	TRBJ2-1	.	TGTGCCAGCAGCCCTAGAATGGTGGCGGTGGGGAGCCCCTACAATGAGCAGTTCTTC	CASSPRMVAVGSPYNEQFF
17	.	TRBV5-1	TRBJ2-5	TRBD1	TGCGCCAGCAGCTTGGGCCTCCTCGACAGGGCTCAAGAGACCCAGTACTTC	CASSLGLLDRAQETQYF
15	.	TRBV7-2	TRBJ2-3	.	TGTGCCAGCAGCTTTTTGGGGGGGGCCGAAGATACGCAGTATTTT	CASSFLGGAEDTQYF
14	.	TRBV19	TRBJ1-1	.	TGTGCCACCCAGAGGTCTCAGGGGAACACTGAAGCTTTCTTT	CATQRSQGNTEAFF
16	.	TRBV5-1	TRBJ2-4	TRBD1	TGCGCCAGCAGCCCGGGGACAGGGGAAGCCAAAAACATTCAGTACTTC	CASSPGTGEAKNIQYF
16	.	TRBV7-2	TRBJ1-2	.	TGTGCCAGCAGCTTACGGGGGGAACAGGGAGGGTATGGCTACACCTTC	CASSLRGEQGGYGYTF
15	.	TRBV11-3	TRBJ2-7	.	TGTGCCAGCAGCTACGACAGCCTACTGTCCCACGAGCAGTACTTC	CASSYDSLLSHEQYF
13	.	TRBV6-6	TRBJ1-5	.	TGTGCCAGCAGTGGGGGCCCCTTGATTGCCCAGCATTTT	CASSGGPLIAQHF
13	few	TRBV6-5	TRBJ1-4	.	TGTGCCAGCAGTTACGTAGGAGGTGAAAAACTGTTTTTT	CASSYVGGEKLFF
15	.	TRBV7-2	TRBJ1-4	TRBD1	TGTGCCAGCAGCTTAGGAGGGGGCCTGGATGAAAAACTGTTTTTT	CASSLGGGLDEKLFF
15	.	TRBV19	TRBJ2-7	TRBD2	TGTGCCAGTAGACCGACTAGCGGGGGGGTGTACGAGCAGTACTTC	CASRPTSGGVYEQYF
13	.	TRBV7-2	TRBJ2-7	.	TGTGCCAGCAGTCAGCAGACTAGGGCCGAGCAGTACTTC	CASSQQTRAEQYF
10	.	TRBV6-5	TRBJ1-5	.	TGTGCCATTGGAAGGGGGCCCCAGCATTTT	CAIGRGPQHF
15	.	TRBV6-5	TRBJ1-2	TRBD1	TGTGCCAGCAGTTACTCGTCAGGGGGCAACTATGGCTACACCTTC	CASSYSSGGNYGYTF
14	few	TRBV10-3	TRBJ1-6	.	TGTGCCGTTTCTGGGGGGGTTTGGGATTCACCCCTCCACTTT	CAVSGGVWDSPLHF
14	.	TRBV27	TRBJ2-7	.	TGTGCCAGCAGTTTATGGGCAGGGATCAACGAGCAGTACTTC	CASSLWAGINEQYF
13	few	TRBV19	TRBJ2-3	TRBD2	TGTGCCAGTAGACGCGGGGGAACAGATACGCAGTATTTT	CASRRGGTDTQYF
16	.	TRBV7-2	TRBJ2-1	TRBD2	TGTGCCAGCAGCCAGATCCACGGACTAGCGGGGGATGAGCAGTTCTTC	CASSQIHGLAGDEQFF
17	few	TRBV4-3	TRBJ2-2	.	TGCGCCAGCAGCCAAGATCGGGGAGTTGGGTGGGCGAGGGAGCTGTTTTTT	CASSQDRGVGWARELFF
15	few	TRBV5-5	TRBJ2-1	TRBD1	TGTGCCAGCAGCGGGACAGGGACCCTATGGAATGAGCAGTTCTTC	CASSGTGTLWNEQFF
15	few	TRBV19	TRBJ2-7	.	TGTGCCAGCCGTCATTCTACAGGATTTGCCTACGAGCAGTACTTC	CASRHSTGFAYEQYF
17	few	TRBV19	TRBJ2-3	TRBD2	TGTGCCAGTAGGACTAGCGGGGGGCCCAAACCCACAGATACGCAGTATTTT	CASRTSGGPKPTDTQYF
13	few	TRBV5-4	TRBJ1-1	.	TGTGCCAGCAGCCTGACAGGGAACACTGAAGCTTTCTTT	CASSLTGNTEAFF
16	.	TRBV18	TRBJ1-4	.	TGTGCCAGCTCACCAGCGTCTTGGCGGGCAGGAGAAAAACTGTTTTTT	CASSPASWRAGEKLFF
17	.	TRBV18	TRBJ2-1	TRBD2	TGTGCCAGCTCACGGAGGACTAGCGGGGTAACCTACAATGAGCAGTTCTTC	CASSRRTSGVTYNEQFF
16	.	TRBV5-1	TRBJ2-7	.	TGCGCCAGCAGCTTGGGACAGCCCCTGTTAAACTACGAGCAGTACTTC	CASSLGQPLLNYEQYF
18	.	TRBV29-1	TRBJ2-6	TRBD1	TGCAGCGTTGACCCGGGACAGGGGGCAGTAAGTGGGGCCAACGTCCTGACTTTC	CSVDPGQGAVSGANVLTF
14	few	TRBV7-8	TRBJ1-1	.	TGTGCCAGCAGCTTAGAGACGCCAGGGACTGAAGCTTTCTTT	CASSLETPGTEAFF